What follows are 4 T cell receptor beta chains derived from one specimen sequenced in a study of identical twins. TCRdb re-derived calls from the 5' RACE reads in MiXCR, one entry per CDR3 protein. The data contain about 100,000 distinct CDR3 sequences, 5.9% of them singletons. Sequencing input: memory T cells sorted from blood. The source of these receptors is a woman between 50 and 59 years old in good health.

This clonotype has at least ten counts. The chain employs TRBV6-5 and TRBJ2-1, with 10 bases aligning to TRBD2. Germline CDR1 and CDR2: MNHEY and SVGAGI. This CDR3 comprises 14 residues. Germline trimming cut 5 bases from V and 9 bases from J; bases unmatched to any gene: 7. The CDR3 spells CASSSGRGLREQFF. The CDR3 DNA is TGTGCCAGCAGTAGCGGGAGGGGTCTACGTGAGCAGTTCTTC.

This rearrangement joins TRBV7-8 to TRBJ2-3; D call uncertain. Between the trimmed V and J ends, which lost 1 base and 6 bases, there was a span of 8 bases. There are 13 residues in the CDR3. Germline lookup yields CDR1 SGHVS and CDR2 FQNEAQ. DNA for the CDR3: TGTGCCAGCAGCTTAGGGGCGGTGGATACGCAGTATTTT. This codes for CASSLGAVDTQYF.

This clonotype was seen at least ten times. The chain recombines TRBV19 with TRBJ1-2; D remains unclear. This CDR3 contains 12 residues. Germline V gives CDR1 LNHDA, CDR2 SQIVND (reference sequence). Trimming stripped 4 bases from V and 3 bases from J, with 6 bases between. The CDR3 spells CASSTNDYGYTF. CDR3 in DNA: TGTGCCAGTAGTACGAACGACTATGGCTACACCTTC.

This clonotype was picked up many times. The CDR3 is CASSSSSGRVYEQYF. CDR3 nucleotide sequence: TGCGCCAGCAGCTCCTCTAGCGGGAGGGTCTACGAGCAGTACTTC. The chain uses TRBV5-1 and TRBJ2-7; TRBD2 matches 12 bases. Germline-derived CDR1 and CDR2 are SGHRS and YFSETQ. J gave up 3 bases and V 3 bases, and 4 bases lay outside the gene matches. There are 15 residues in the CDR3.